The 30 T cell receptor beta chains listed next were all sequenced from one sample in a study of T cell responses to AZD1222 COVID-19 vaccine (dated by TCRdb to about 2021). Library prep was done by the immunoSEQ multiplex PCR assay. This is the immuneACCESS table as TCRdb keeps it, with only in-frame sequences that have V and J called. A part of the clones is gone; compared with another copy, unresolved V genes explain less than half, and the rest is unexplained. Recorded for this sample are 140,000 to 150,000 clones; roughly 93% of them occurred a single time. Of the sample, about 2% falls within the top ten clones. The meaning of the sample's time point label: about 28 days (+/-7) after the second vaccine dose. The sample in question was peripheral blood, obtained 28 days after the second AZD1222 dose. The receptors come from an adult who received the AZD1222 COVID-19 vaccine.

V is TRBV7-2 and J is TRBJ2-7; TRBD1 matches 12 bases. The CDR3 is 14 residues long. Looked up from germline, CDR1 is SGHTA and CDR2 is FQGNSA. The V gene end was trimmed by 5 bases and the J gene end by 5 bases; junction bases not matched to a gene: 4. CDR3 region: CASSRDRGPHEQYF. The CDR3 DNA follows: TGTGCCAGCAGCAGGGACAGGGGGCCCCACGAGCAGTACTTC.

CDR3: CASSQAQDEKLFF. The CDR3 DNA is TGTGCCAGCAGCCAAGCCCAGGATGAAAAACTGTTTTTT. The chain employs TRBV3-1 (or the pseudogene TRBV3-2) and TRBJ1-4; D call uncertain. V dropped 1 base and J dropped 6 bases, with 6 bases sitting between them. The CDR3 runs to 13 residues. Germline CDR1 is LGHDT and CDR2 is YNNKEL (reference sequence).

V usage is TRBV6-5 and J usage is TRBJ2-3; TRBD1 aligns across 7 bases. This CDR3 has 15 residues. Germline trimming cut 8 bases from V and 4 bases from J; bases unmatched to any gene: 12. The germline V gene encodes CDR1 MNHEY and CDR2 SVGAGI. The CDR3 region has the DNA TGTGCCAGCGGGACGTATGAGGGGGCCGCAGATACGCAGTATTTT. It codes for CASGTYEGAADTQYF.

This chain links TRBV15 with TRBJ2-6; TRBD1 is a possible D gene (5 bases). The germline V gene has CDR1 LNHNV and CDR2 YYDKDF (reference sequence). V lost 0 bases, J lost 2 bases, and 8 bases lay in between. This CDR3 region has 16 residues. The CDR3 sequence is CATSREGRAGANVLTF. For the CDR3, the DNA is TGTGCCACCAGCAGAGAAGGCAGGGCTGGGGCCAACGTCCTGACTTTC.

The chain couples TRBV7-9 to TRBJ2-7; the D gene is possibly TRBD2 (5 bases). The V end was cut by 5 bases, the J end by 0 bases, with 11 bases between. The CDR3 has 14 residues. From germline, CDR1 is SEHNR and CDR2 FQNEAQ (reference sequence). CDR3 DNA sequence: TGTGCCAGCAGCCAAGTCGGGGTCTCCTACGAGCAGTACTTC. Protein: CASSQVGVSYEQYF.

This chain connects TRBV27 to TRBJ1-1; D possibly corresponds to TRBD1 (6 bases). V was clipped by 4 bases and J by 1 base, with 13 bases between them. Germline CDR1 and CDR2: MNHEY and SMNVEV (reference sequence). The CDR3 length is 15 residues. The CDR3 here is CASSSRGWKNTEAFF. As DNA, the CDR3 is TGTGCCAGCAGTTCTAGGGGGTGGAAGAACACTGAAGCTTTCTTT.

This chain joins TRBV19 and TRBJ2-7; unclear D gene. The germline V and J ends were trimmed by 6 bases and 1 base, with 13 bases remaining between them. The CDR3 runs 14 residues. Germline V CDR1 and CDR2: LNHDA, SQIVND (reference sequence). CDR3 region: CASSPQVSSYEQYF. The CDR3 nucleotides read TGTGCCAGTAGCCCCCAGGTTTCGTCCTACGAGCAGTACTTC.

This chain joins TRBV7-3 and TRBJ2-3; 8 nucleotides align to TRBD2. CDR1 and CDR2 from the germline V gene are SGHTA and FQGTGA. The CDR3 has 17 residues. V trimming: 0 bases; J trimming: 5 bases; junction bases outside the gene matches: 10. The CDR3 DNA follows: TGTGCCAGCAGCTTAACTGGAACGGGGGGGCCTTTAGATACGCAGTATTTT. This sequence encodes CASSLTGTGGPLDTQYF.

The gene calls are TRBV25-1 and TRBJ2-7; no reliable D call. V dropped 7 bases and J dropped 4 bases, with 8 bases sitting between them. Germline-derived CDR1 and CDR2 are MGHDK and SYGVNS. CDR3 size: 11 residues. The CDR3 loop is CASTFRYEQYF. CDR3 sequence (DNA): TGTGCCAGCACCTTCCGATACGAGCAGTACTTC.

This clone was seen a handful of times. The J gene is TRBJ2-4, the V gene TRBV6-5; D could derive from TRBD1 or TRBD2 (5 bases each). The CDR3 has 14 amino acids. Germline V gene data show CDR1 as MNHEY and CDR2 as SVGAGI. Trimming cost V 7 bases and J 6 bases, with 16 bases left between them. Here the CDR3 reads CASNRDVVGNIQYF. The CDR3 nucleotides read TGTGCCAGCAATCGGGACGTTGTGGGAAACATTCAGTACTTC.

The chain joins TRBV11-2 to TRBJ2-1; TRBD2 agrees at 8 bases. This CDR3 comprises 17 residues. V lost 3 bases to trimming and J lost 9 bases; unmatched junction nucleotides: 16. Per germline, CDR1 SGHAT and CDR2 FQNNGV. In DNA form, the CDR3 reads TGTGCCAGCAGCTTCCCCAGTGGTAGTAGCGGGACACGTGAGCAGTTCTTC. It specifies CASSFPSGSSGTREQFF.

The DNA of the CDR3 is TGTGCCAGCAGCCAAGGTTCGGACAGTTGGGCCATTGAGACCCAGTACTTC. This gives the protein CASSQGSDSWAIETQYF. The chain carries TRBV3-1 (or the pseudogene TRBV3-2) and TRBJ2-5; D is possibly TRBD1 (6 bases). V shed 1 base and J shed 5 bases, with 20 bases lying between them. The CDR3 loop spans 17 amino acids. The germline V gene has CDR1 LGHDT and CDR2 YNNKEL (reference sequence).

The CDR3: CAIRPGQETYTEAFF. Here the CDR3 DNA reads TGTGCCATCAGACCCGGACAGGAAACCTACACTGAAGCTTTCTTT. The chain has TRBV10-3 and TRBJ1-1, with 7 bases fitting TRBD1. The germline V gene encodes CDR1 ENHRY and CDR2 SYGVKD. The CDR3 runs 15 residues. V lost 6 bases, J lost 3 bases, and 10 bases stayed unmatched.

The CDR3 sequence: CASSRDAYGYTF. In nucleotides, the CDR3 is TGCGCCAGCAGCCGGGACGCATATGGCTACACCTTC. J is TRBJ1-2 and V is TRBV5-1; TRBD1 might be the D (5 bases). CDR1 SGHRS and CDR2 YFSETQ come from the germline V gene. Deletions cut 4 bases from V and 5 bases from J, with 9 bases between. The CDR3 is made up of 12 amino acids.

The rearrangement joins TRBV6-4 to TRBJ1-4; weak D call: TRBD1 (6 bases). V was trimmed by 7 bases and J by 0 bases, leaving 18 bases between them. The CDR3 runs to 17 residues. Per the germline V gene, CDR1 is MRHNA and CDR2 is SNTAGT. The CDR3 DNA reads as TGTGCCAGCACTCACGAAGGGGGGACTGCAACTAATGAAAAACTGTTTTTT. Its translation: CASTHEGGTATNEKLFF.

The rearrangement uses TRBV6-5 and TRBJ1-6; D not resolved. Germline CDR1 MNHEY, CDR2 SVGAGI. The CDR3 has 13 amino acids. The V end lost 4 bases, the J end lost 10 bases, and 11 bases lay between the germline ends. This chain's CDR3 is CASSSPTYSPLHF. CDR3 DNA: TGTGCCAGCAGTTCTCCCACGTACTCACCCCTCCACTTT.

The rearrangement joins TRBV12-5 to TRBJ1-2; D not resolved. The CDR3 totals 14 residues. V was trimmed by 6 bases and J by 8 bases, leaving 19 bases between them. The germline CDR1 and CDR2 sequences are LGHNT and FRNRAP. CDR3 amino acids: CASGPVRPRGGYTF. The CDR3, as DNA: TGTGCTAGTGGCCCAGTGCGACCGAGAGGCGGCTACACCTTC.

A word on this clone: Other DNA sequences in the sample encode the same CDR3. For the CDR3, the DNA is TGTGCCAGCAGCGTAGGCGGCACAGATACGCAGTATTTT. It encodes CASSVGGTDTQYF. This chain links TRBV9 with TRBJ2-3; no reliable D call. Trimming took off 0 bases at V and 1 base at J, with 3 bases between the two ends. The germline CDR1 and CDR2 sequences are SGDLS and YYNGEE. This CDR3 has 13 amino acids.

This clone was recorded only once. V and J are TRBV19 and TRBJ1-1; D uncertain. Germline loops: CDR1 LNHDA, CDR2 SQIVND (reference sequence). Trimming stripped 5 bases from V and 1 base from J, with 11 bases between. The CDR3 is 14 amino acids. The CDR3 is CASSVRAGNTEAFF. CDR3 DNA: TGTGCCAGTAGTGTGAGGGCAGGGAACACTGAAGCTTTCTTT.

To note about this clone: The junction departs from germline at one end; a sequencing error may be responsible. The chain links TRBV3-1 (or the pseudogene TRBV3-2) to TRBJ1-1; D is possibly TRBD1 (5 bases). Germline CDR1 is LGHDT and CDR2 is YNNKEL (reference sequence). The CDR3 is made up of 11 amino acids. CDR3 sequence (DNA): TGTGCCAGCAGCCAAGAAATCGACAGACACTTT. This translates into CASSQEIDRHF.

Details on this clone: At one of its ends the junction is not consistent with the germline gene, which may arise from a read error. The chain couples TRBV7-7 to TRBJ2-1; D is ambiguous. Germline V CDR1 and CDR2: SSHAT, FNYEAQ (reference sequence). The CDR3 is 16 residues long. As DNA, the CDR3 is TGTGCTAGCAGCCCAGCTAGTCCCCGCGCCTACAATGAGCAGTTCTTC. The encoded protein is CASSPASPRAYNEQFF.

This sequence joins TRBV7-9 and TRBJ1-4; a possible D gene is TRBD1 (6 bases). Trimming took 5 bases from V and 8 from J, leaving 18 bases between them. The CDR3 is 15 residues long. Germline V gene lookup returns CDR1 SEHNR and CDR2 FQNEAQ (reference sequence). The CDR3 region is CASSPLQGGEEKLFF. The CDR3, as DNA: TGTGCCAGCAGCCCACTACAGGGAGGGGAGGAAAAACTGTTTTTT. The variable domain in full, with the rest retrieved from reference TRBV7-9 and TRBJ1-4, is DTGVSQNPRHKITKRGQNVTFRCDPISEHNRLYWYRQTLGQGPEFLTYFQNEAQLEKSRLLSDRFSAERPKGSFSTLEIQRTEQGDSAMYLCASSPLQGGEEKLFFGSGTQLSVL.

The chain employs TRBV18 and TRBJ1-1; D is unresolved. The CDR3 consists of 14 residues. CDR1 and CDR2 (germline): KGHSH, LQKENI. V was clipped by 0 bases and J by 2 bases, with 7 bases between them. The CDR3 sequence: CASSPPSVNTEAFF. As DNA, the CDR3 is TGTGCCAGCTCACCACCCTCGGTAAACACTGAAGCTTTCTTT.

V and J are TRBV5-1 and TRBJ2-2; TRBD1 matches at 7 bases. The CDR3 spans 15 residues. V dropped 2 bases and J dropped 0; count of bases not matched to a gene: 1. Germline loops: CDR1 SGHRS, CDR2 YFSETQ. CDR3 DNA sequence: TGCGCCAGCAGCTTCGGGACAGCGAACACCGGGGAGCTGTTTTTT. Amino acid sequence: CASSFGTANTGELFF.

The chain is built from TRBV6-5 and TRBJ1-4; a weak D match, TRBD1 (5 bases). The V end was cut by 2 bases, the J end by 4 bases, with 11 bases between. This CDR3 contains 15 residues. CDR1 MNHEY and CDR2 SVGAGI come from the germline V gene. CDR3 in amino acids: CASSYPGPFNEKLFF. CDR3 DNA sequence: TGTGCCAGCAGTTACCCGGGGCCGTTTAATGAAAAACTGTTTTTT.

About this clone itself: Other DNA sequences of this sample code for an identical CDR3. The chain employs TRBV12-3 or TRBV12-4 and TRBJ1-1; D gene uncertain. The CDR3 has 13 amino acids. Trimming cost V 2 bases and J 0 bases, with 4 bases left between them. The CDR3 coding sequence is TGTGCCAGCAGTTTATCCGTGAACACTGAAGCTTTCTTT. It translates to CASSLSVNTEAFF.

This sequence joins TRBV19 and TRBJ2-1; 8 positions agree with TRBD2. Trimming cost V 5 bases and J 0 bases; bases outside gene matches: 6. Germline V CDR1 and CDR2: LNHDA, SQIVND (reference sequence). The CDR3 spans 16 residues. The chain's CDR3 is CASSGLAGRSYNEQFF. The CDR3 nucleotides read TGTGCCAGTAGTGGGCTAGCGGGTCGCTCCTACAATGAGCAGTTCTTC.

The chain recombines TRBV5-1 with TRBJ2-5; TRBD2 matches at 8 bases. Germline trimming cut 4 bases from V and 7 bases from J; bases unmatched to any gene: 15. Germline V gene sequence: CDR1 SGHRS, CDR2 YFSETQ. This CDR3 has 16 residues. The CDR3, as DNA: TGCGCCAGCAGCCCCTCCTCGACTAGCGTGGGGTCGACCCAGTACTTC. Residues: CASSPSSTSVGSTQYF.

This chain connects TRBV4-1 to TRBJ1-1; weak D call: TRBD1 (6 bases). The germline V gene has CDR1 MGHRA and CDR2 YSYEKL. The CDR3 runs to 13 residues. The germline V and J ends were trimmed by 3 bases and 11 bases, with 16 bases remaining between them. The CDR3 sequence is CASSQLTGGKAFF. CDR3 sequence (DNA): TGCGCCAGCAGCCAGTTGACAGGTGGGAAGGCTTTCTTT.

The chain has TRBV7-9 and TRBJ2-1; unclear D gene. Trimming removed 0 bases from V and 10 bases from J, with 19 bases in between. CDR3 size: 16 residues. Germline CDR1 is SEHNR and CDR2 is FQNEAQ (reference sequence). The CDR3 DNA is TGTGCCAGCAGCTTAGCATCTAGAGAGCTCTTCAAGGAGCAGTTCTTC. This gives the protein CASSLASRELFKEQFF.